There are many counts of the clone carrying this T cell receptor (beta chain). The sample comes from a study of CD8 T cells in ankylosing spondylitis. From the 5' RACE reads, TCRdb called clonotypes with MiXCR, one entry per CDR3 protein. The sample shows 120,000 to 150,000 distinct CDR3 sequences, roughly 8.8% of them seen only once. Germline values: CDR1 SGDLS, CDR2 YYNGEE. The V gene end was trimmed by 4 bases and the J gene end by 5 bases; junction bases not matched to a gene: 9. There are 16 residues in the CDR3. Sequencing was performed on synovial fluid, either unsorted or a sorted T cell fraction (not recorded which). V gene TRBV9 combines with J gene TRBJ2-5; 12 nucleotides align to TRBD2. The TCR comes from a male donor with ankylosing spondylitis. CDR3: CASSPPASGGVETQYF. As DNA, the CDR3 is TGTGCCAGCAGCCCGCCGGCTAGCGGGGGGGTGGAGACCCAGTACTTC.